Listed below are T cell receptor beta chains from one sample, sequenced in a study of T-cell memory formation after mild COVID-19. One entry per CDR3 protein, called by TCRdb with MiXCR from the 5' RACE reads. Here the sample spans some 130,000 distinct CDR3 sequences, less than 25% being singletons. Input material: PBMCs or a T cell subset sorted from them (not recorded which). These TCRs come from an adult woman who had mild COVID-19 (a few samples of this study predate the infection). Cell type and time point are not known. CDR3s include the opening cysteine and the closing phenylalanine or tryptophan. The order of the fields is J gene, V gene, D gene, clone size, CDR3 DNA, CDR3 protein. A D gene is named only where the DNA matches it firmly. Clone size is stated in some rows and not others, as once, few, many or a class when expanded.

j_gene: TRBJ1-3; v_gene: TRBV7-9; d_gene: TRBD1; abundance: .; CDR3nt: TGTGCCAGCAGCACCCAGGGGGCGCTTTCTGGAAACACCATATATTTT; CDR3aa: CASSTQGALSGNTIYF
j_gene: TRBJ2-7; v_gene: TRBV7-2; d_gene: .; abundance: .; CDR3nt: TGTGCCAGCAGGAGTGGCAGCTCCTACGAGCAGTACTTC; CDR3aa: CASRSGSSYEQYF
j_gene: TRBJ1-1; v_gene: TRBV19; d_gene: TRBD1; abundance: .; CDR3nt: TGTGCCAGTAGTATAGGACCGGACAGGTTGGTTGAGAACACTGAAGCTTTCTTT; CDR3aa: CASSIGPDRLVENTEAFF
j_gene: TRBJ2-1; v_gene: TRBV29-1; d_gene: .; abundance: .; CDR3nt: TGCAGCACTGTGGGGGGCGGAAAGAGCTCCTACAATGAGCAGTTCTTC; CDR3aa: CSTVGGGKSSYNEQFF
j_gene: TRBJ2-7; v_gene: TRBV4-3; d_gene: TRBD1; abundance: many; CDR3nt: TGCGCCAGCAGCCATTCCGGGACAGGGGAGGCCTACGAGCAGTACTTC; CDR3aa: CASSHSGTGEAYEQYF
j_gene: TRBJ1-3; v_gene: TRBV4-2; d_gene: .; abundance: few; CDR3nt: TGTGCCAGCAGCCAAGACTGGTCAGCTGGAAACACCATATATTTT; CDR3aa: CASSQDWSAGNTIYF
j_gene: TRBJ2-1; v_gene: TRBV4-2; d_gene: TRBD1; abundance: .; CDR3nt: TGTGCCAGCAGCCAAGATACCCGGGACAGCGTTGGAACGAATGAGCAGTTCTTC; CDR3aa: CASSQDTRDSVGTNEQFF
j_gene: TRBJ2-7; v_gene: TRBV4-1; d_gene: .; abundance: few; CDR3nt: TGCGCCAGCAGCCAAGTTACGGGGTCCTACGAGCAGTACTTC; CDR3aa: CASSQVTGSYEQYF
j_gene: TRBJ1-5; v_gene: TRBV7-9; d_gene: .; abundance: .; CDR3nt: TGTGCCACCACGGAGGGCCTCAATCAGCCCCAGCATTTT; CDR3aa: CATTEGLNQPQHF
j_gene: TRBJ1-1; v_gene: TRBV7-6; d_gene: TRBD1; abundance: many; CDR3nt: TGTGCCAGCAGCTCACCGGGACAGGGGGCTGGAGCTTTCTTT; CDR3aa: CASSSPGQGAGAFF
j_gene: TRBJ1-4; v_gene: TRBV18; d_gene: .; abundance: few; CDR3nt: TGTGCCAGCTCACCGGAAGGTATCGGGTCTAATGAAAAACTGTTTTTT; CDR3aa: CASSPEGIGSNEKLFF
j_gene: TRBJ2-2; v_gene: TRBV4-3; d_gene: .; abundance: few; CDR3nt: TGCGCCAGCAGCCAAGTTAAGGAGAACACCGGGGAGCTGTTTTTT; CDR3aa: CASSQVKENTGELFF
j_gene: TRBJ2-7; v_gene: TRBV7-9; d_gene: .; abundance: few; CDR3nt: TGTGCCAGCAGCTTAGGTACGGGGGAGCAGTACTTC; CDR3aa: CASSLGTGEQYF
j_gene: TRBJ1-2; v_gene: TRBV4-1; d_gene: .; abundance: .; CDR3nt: TGCGCCAGCAGCCAAGATTGGGTATCCTATGGCTACACCTTC; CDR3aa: CASSQDWVSYGYTF
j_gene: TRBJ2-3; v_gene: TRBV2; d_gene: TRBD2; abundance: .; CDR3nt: TGTGCCAGCAGTGGGTTTGGACTAGCGGGGCTGGATACGCAGTATTTT; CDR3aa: CASSGFGLAGLDTQYF
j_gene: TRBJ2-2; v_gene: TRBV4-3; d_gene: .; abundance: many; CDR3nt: TGCGCCAGCAGCCTAACTAGTAACACCGGGGAGCTGTTTTTT; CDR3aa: CASSLTSNTGELFF
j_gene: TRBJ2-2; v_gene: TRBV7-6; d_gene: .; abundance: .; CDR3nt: TGTGCCAGCAGCCGTATGACAGGTCCCGGGGAGCTGTTTTTT; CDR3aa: CASSRMTGPGELFF
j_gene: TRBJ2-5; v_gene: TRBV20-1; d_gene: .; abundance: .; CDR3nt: TGCAGTGCTAGCACCCACTCAGGCGGGGTGTACCAAGAGACCCAGTACTTC; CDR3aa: CSASTHSGGVYQETQYF
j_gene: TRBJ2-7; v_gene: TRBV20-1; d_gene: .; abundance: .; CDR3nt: TGCAGTGCTAGAGCGCTCGATGAGCAGTACTTC; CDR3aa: CSARALDEQYF
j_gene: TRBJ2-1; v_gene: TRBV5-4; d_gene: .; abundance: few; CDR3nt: TGTGCCAGCAGCTTACGGGCGAACGAGGCTGAGCAGTTCTTC; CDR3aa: CASSLRANEAEQFF
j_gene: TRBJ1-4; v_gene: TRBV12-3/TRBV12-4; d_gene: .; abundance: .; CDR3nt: TGTGCCAGCAGTTTTGGTTTGTGGGCGGAAAATGAAAAACTGTTTTTT; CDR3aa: CASSFGLWAENEKLFF
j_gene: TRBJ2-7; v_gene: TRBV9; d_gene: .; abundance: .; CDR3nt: TGTGCCAGCAGCGTTGGGGACACGTCCTACGAGCAGTACTTC; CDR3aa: CASSVGDTSYEQYF
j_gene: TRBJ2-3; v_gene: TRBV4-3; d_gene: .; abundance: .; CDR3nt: TGCGCCAGCAGCCAAGATTTACGGTTGGGACCACCAAGGGGTACGCAGTATTTT; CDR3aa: CASSQDLRLGPPRGTQYF
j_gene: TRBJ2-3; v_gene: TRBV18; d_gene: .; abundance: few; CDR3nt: TGTGCCAGCTCACCACCGGAGCTCCCTCGCACAGATACGCAGTATTTT; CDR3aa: CASSPPELPRTDTQYF
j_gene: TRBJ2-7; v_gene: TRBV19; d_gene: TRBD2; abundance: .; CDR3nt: TGTGCCAGTAGCGCCCGGCTAGCGGAGACCTACGAGCAGTACTTC; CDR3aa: CASSARLAETYEQYF
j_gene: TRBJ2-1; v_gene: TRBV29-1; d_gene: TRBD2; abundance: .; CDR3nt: TGCAGCGTTGACCAACTAGCGGACTACAATGAGCAGTTCTTC; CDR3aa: CSVDQLADYNEQFF
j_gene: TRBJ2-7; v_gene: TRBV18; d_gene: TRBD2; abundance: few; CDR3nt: TGTGCCAGCTCAGTGGATGGGGGGGACGAGCAGTACTTC; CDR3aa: CASSVDGGDEQYF
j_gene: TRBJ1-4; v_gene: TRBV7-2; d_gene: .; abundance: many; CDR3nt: TGTGCCAGCAGCTTAGAATGGGGATCAGGTGAAAAACTGTTTTTT; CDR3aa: CASSLEWGSGEKLFF
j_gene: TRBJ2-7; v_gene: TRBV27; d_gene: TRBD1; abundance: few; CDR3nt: TGTGCCAGCAGGCCAGGACAGGGGGCGATTGAGCAGTACTTC; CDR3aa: CASRPGQGAIEQYF
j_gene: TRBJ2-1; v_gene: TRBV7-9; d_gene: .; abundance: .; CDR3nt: TGTGCCAGCAGCTTAGTTGGGTATTCGATACTTTACAATGAGCAGTTCTTC; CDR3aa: CASSLVGYSILYNEQFF
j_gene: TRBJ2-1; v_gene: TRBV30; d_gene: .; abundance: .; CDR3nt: TGTGCCTGGAGTGTATCTGGCGGGGATTACAATGAGCAGTTCTTC; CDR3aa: CAWSVSGGDYNEQFF